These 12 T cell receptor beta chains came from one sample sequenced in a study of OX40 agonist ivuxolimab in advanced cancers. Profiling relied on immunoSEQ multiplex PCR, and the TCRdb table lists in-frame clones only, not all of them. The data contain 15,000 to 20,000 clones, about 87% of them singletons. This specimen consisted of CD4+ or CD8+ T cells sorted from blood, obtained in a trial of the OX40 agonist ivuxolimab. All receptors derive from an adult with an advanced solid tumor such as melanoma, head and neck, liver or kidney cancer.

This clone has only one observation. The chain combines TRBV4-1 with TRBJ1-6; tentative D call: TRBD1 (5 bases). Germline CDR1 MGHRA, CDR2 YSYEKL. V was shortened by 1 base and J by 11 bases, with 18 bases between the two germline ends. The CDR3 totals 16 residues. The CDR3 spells CASSQVRASGWTPLHF. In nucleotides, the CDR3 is TGCGCCAGCAGCCAAGTTAGAGCGTCAGGGTGGACACCCCTCCACTTT.

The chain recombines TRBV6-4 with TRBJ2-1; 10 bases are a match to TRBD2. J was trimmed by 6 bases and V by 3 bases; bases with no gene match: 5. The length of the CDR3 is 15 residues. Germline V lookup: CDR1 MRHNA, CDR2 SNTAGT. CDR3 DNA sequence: TGTGCCAGCAGTGATTCAGCGGGAGGGCCCAATGAGCAGTTCTTC. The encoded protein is CASSDSAGGPNEQFF.

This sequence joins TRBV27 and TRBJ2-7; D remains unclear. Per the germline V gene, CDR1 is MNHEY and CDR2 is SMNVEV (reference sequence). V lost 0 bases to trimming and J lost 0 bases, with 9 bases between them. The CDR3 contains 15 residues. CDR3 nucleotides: TGTGCCAGCAGTTTATCTAACGGGTTCTCCTACGAGCAGTACTTC. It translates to CASSLSNGFSYEQYF.

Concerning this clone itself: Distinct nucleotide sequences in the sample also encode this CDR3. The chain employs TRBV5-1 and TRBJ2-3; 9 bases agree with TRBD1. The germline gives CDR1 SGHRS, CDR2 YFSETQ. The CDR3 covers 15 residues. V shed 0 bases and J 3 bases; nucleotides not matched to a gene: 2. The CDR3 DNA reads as TGCGCCAGCAGCTTGGTGGGACAGGGTACAGATACGCAGTATTTT. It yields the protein CASSLVGQGTDTQYF.

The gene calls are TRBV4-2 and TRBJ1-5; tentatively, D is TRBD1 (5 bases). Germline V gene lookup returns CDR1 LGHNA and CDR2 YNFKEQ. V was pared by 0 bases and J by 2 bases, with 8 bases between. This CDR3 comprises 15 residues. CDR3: CASSQDSTGNQPQHF. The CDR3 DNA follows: TGTGCCAGCAGCCAAGATTCGACAGGCAATCAGCCCCAGCATTTT.

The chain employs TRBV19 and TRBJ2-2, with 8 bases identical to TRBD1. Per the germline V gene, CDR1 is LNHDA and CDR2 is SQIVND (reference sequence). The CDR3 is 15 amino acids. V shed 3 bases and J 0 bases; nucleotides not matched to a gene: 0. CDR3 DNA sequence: TGTGCCAGTAGTATGGACAGGGCGAACACCGGGGAGCTGTTTTTT. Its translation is CASSMDRANTGELFF.

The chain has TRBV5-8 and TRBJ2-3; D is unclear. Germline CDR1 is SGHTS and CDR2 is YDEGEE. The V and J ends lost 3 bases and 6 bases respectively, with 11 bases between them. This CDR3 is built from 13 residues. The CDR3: CASSSAALDTQYF. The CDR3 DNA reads TGTGCCAGCAGCTCGGCGGCACTGGATACGCAGTATTTT.

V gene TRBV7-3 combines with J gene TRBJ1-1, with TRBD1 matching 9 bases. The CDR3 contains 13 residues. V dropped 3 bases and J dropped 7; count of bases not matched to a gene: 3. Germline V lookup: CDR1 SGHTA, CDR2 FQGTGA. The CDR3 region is CASSFGQGLEAFF. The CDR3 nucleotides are TGTGCCAGCAGCTTCGGACAGGGGCTTGAAGCTTTCTTT.

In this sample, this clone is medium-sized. CDR3 loop: CASRRTDLSNQPQHF. The CDR3 DNA sequence: TGTGCCAGCAGACGGACTGATCTTAGCAATCAGCCCCAGCATTTT. This rearrangement joins TRBV6-1 to TRBJ1-5; no clear D. The CDR3 has 15 amino acids. Trimming removed 6 bases from V and 0 bases from J, with 12 bases in between. The germline CDR1 and CDR2 sequences are MNHNS and SASEGT.

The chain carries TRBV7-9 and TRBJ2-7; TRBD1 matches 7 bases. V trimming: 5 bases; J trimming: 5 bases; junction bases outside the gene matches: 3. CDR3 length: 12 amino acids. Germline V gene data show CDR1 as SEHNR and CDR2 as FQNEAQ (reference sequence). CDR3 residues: CASSPRGNEQYF. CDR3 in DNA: TGTGCCAGCAGCCCCAGGGGGAACGAGCAGTACTTC. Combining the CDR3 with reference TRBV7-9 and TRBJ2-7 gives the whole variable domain DTGVSQNPRHKITKRGQNVTFRCDPISEHNRLYWYRQTLGQGPEFLTYFQNEAQLEKSRLLSDRFSAERPKGSFSTLEIQRTEQGDSAMYLCASSPRGNEQYFGPGTRLTVT.

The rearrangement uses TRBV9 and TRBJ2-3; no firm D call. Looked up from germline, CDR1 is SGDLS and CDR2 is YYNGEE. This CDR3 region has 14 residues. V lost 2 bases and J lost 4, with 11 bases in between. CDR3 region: CASSVLSSADTQYF. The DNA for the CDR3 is TGTGCCAGCAGCGTCTTGTCTAGTGCAGATACGCAGTATTTT.

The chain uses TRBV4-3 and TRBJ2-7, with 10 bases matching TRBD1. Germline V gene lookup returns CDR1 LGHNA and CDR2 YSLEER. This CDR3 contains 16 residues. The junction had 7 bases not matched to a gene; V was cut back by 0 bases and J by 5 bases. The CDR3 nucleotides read TGCGCCAGCAGCCAAGAATTGGGGACAGGGGCCCACGAGCAGTACTTC. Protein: CASSQELGTGAHEQYF.